This paragraph reports one T cell receptor beta chain. What it recognizes is unknown. Healthy adults negative for HIV, lacking recent acute infections or vaccinations, served as donors. These data belong to a study of shared clonotypes between healthy human individuals. Study conclusions and caveats: The sampled material consisted only of blood, and tissue repertoires are likely to differ. In a few donors, around 4.8% of naive CD4 clonotypes appeared in common. Generation of non-shared clonotypes was less probable than generation of clonotypes shared by all four donors.

V lost 8 bases and J 2 bases, leaving 13 bases between the germline ends. Germline V gene lookup returns CDR1 MNHEY and CDR2 SVGAGI. The CDR3 totals 14 residues. Profiling relied on immunoSEQ multiplex PCR, and the TCRdb table lists in-frame clones only, not all of them. The sample contains roughly 2,500,000 clones, over 85% of which appear only once. J is TRBJ1-3 and V is TRBV6-5; tentative D call: TRBD1 (5 bases). The specimen was naive CD4+ T cells from PBMCs. Sample subset: CD45RA+ positively selected. The TCR was taken from a man aged 18 to 29 in good health. Some clones in this sample may be carry-over from other donors' samples. The CDR3 DNA reads TGTGCCAGCCAGGGCGCGGAGACTGGAAACACCATATATTTT. Translating it yields CASQGAETGNTIYF.